These 17 T cell receptor beta chains share one sample of origin, sequenced in a study of cytomegalovirus exposure and HLA in healthy donors. PCR involved 60 Vbeta and 13 Jbeta primers. Measured with immunoSEQ multiplex PCR; TCRdb has only the in-frame clones, and not every one. The data contain approximately 97,000 clones, 55% to 80% of them singletons. What was sequenced was PBMCs. The source is a human donor in good health.

The V gene is TRBV25-1, the J gene TRBJ1-5; 7 nucleotides line up with TRBD1. Trimming removed 6 bases from V and 3 bases from J; junction bases left unmatched: 5. This CDR3 contains 14 residues. Per the germline V gene, CDR1 is MGHDK and CDR2 is SYGVNS. The CDR3 loop is CASSRGGYNQPQHF. The CDR3 DNA is TGTGCCAGCAGCCGAGGGGGCTACAATCAGCCCCAGCATTTT.

This chain uses TRBV2 with TRBJ2-1, with 12 bases aligning to TRBD2. There are 16 residues in the CDR3. V was pared by 7 bases and J by 9 bases, with 13 bases of the junction left unmatched. Germline V gene lookup returns CDR1 SNHLY and CDR2 FYNNEI. CDR3 DNA sequence: TGTGCCAGCACCCATTCCGGGACTAGCGGGTCAGGTGAGCAGTTCTTC. Amino acid sequence: CASTHSGTSGSGEQFF.

The chain links TRBV27 to TRBJ1-1; 10 bases line up with TRBD1. Germline lookup yields CDR1 MNHEY and CDR2 SMNVEV (reference sequence). This CDR3 is built from 16 residues. V lost 4 bases, J lost 2 bases, and 7 bases stayed unmatched. CDR3 bases: TGTGCCAGCAGTTACGACAGGGGGCGTATTAACACTGAAGCTTTCTTT. Translating gives CASSYDRGRINTEAFF.

This clone has more than one count but fewer than ten. The rearrangement joins TRBV6-5 to TRBJ2-7; 10 positions match TRBD1. This CDR3 has 13 amino acids. The germline V gene encodes CDR1 MNHEY and CDR2 SVGAGI. With 5 bases clipped from V and 7 bases from J, the junction kept 5 bases outside the gene matches. The CDR3 spells CASSPGQGWEQYF. Here the CDR3 DNA reads TGTGCCAGCAGTCCGGGACAGGGGTGGGAGCAGTACTTC.

This chain uses TRBV6-5 with TRBJ1-2; 9 nucleotides agree with TRBD1. This CDR3 is 15 amino acids long. V shed 4 bases and J 2 bases; nucleotides not matched to a gene: 5. Germline V CDR1 and CDR2: MNHEY, SVGAGI. CDR3 amino acids: CASSFQGQGNYGYTF. The CDR3 coding sequence is TGTGCCAGCAGTTTTCAGGGACAGGGAAACTATGGCTACACCTTC.

The rearrangement uses TRBV7-2 and TRBJ2-7, with 8 bases aligning to TRBD2. The CDR3 extends over 14 amino acids. With V trimmed by 5 bases and J by 2 bases, 5 bases remained unmatched. The germline V gene has CDR1 SGHTA and CDR2 FQGNSA. In nucleotides, the CDR3 is TGTGCCAGCAGCCAAACAGCGGGAGCCTACGAGCAGTACTTC. As protein: CASSQTAGAYEQYF.

Points on this clone: An end of the junction differs from the germline gene, which may be a read error. The chain links TRBV2 to TRBJ1-2; perhaps TRBD1 as D (5 bases). The CDR3 contains 12 residues. From germline, CDR1 is SNHLY and CDR2 FYNNEI. CDR3 sequence: CASNEGAYGYTF. The CDR3, as DNA: TGTGCCAGCAATGAAGGGGCCTATGGCTACACCTTC. The whole variable domain, remainder taken from reference TRBV2 and TRBJ1-2, is EPEVTQTPSHQVTQMGQEVILRCVPISNHLYFYWYRQILGQKVEFLVSFYNNEISEKSEIFDDQFSVERPDGSNFTLKIRSTKLEDSAMYFCASNEGAYGYTFGSGTRLTVV.

This rearrangement joins TRBV7-9 to TRBJ1-3, with a weak D call TRBD1 (6 bases). Germline V gene data show CDR1 as SEHNR and CDR2 as FQNEAQ (reference sequence). This CDR3 has 15 residues. Trimming stripped 5 bases from V and 4 bases from J, with 15 bases between. In nucleotides, the CDR3 is TGTGCCAGCAGCGCCGTGGGGCAGGGGGGAAACACCATATATTTT. Residues: CASSAVGQGGNTIYF.

The chain joins TRBV5-1 to TRBJ2-1; TRBD2 matches 9 bases. There are 16 residues in the CDR3. Germline-derived CDR1 and CDR2 are SGHRS and YFSETQ. The V gene end was trimmed by 2 bases and the J gene end by 2 bases; junction bases not matched to a gene: 5. CDR3 residues: CASSLGLAGPYNEQFF. CDR3 nucleotides: TGCGCCAGCAGCTTAGGGCTAGCGGGACCCTACAATGAGCAGTTCTTC.

The J gene is TRBJ2-1, the V gene TRBV27; a weak D match, TRBD2 (6 bases). This CDR3 has 14 amino acids. The V gene lost 4 bases and the J gene lost 6 bases, with 13 bases spanning the gap. The germline V gene encodes CDR1 MNHEY and CDR2 SMNVEV (reference sequence). The CDR3 sequence: CASSSNRLGNEQFF. The CDR3 nucleotides are TGTGCCAGCAGTTCCAATCGACTAGGCAATGAGCAGTTCTTC.

V gene TRBV9 combines with J gene TRBJ2-1, with TRBD2 identical over 15 bases. The CDR3 runs to 17 residues. CDR1 SGDLS and CDR2 YYNGEE come from the germline V gene. The J segment lost 7 bases and the V segment lost 4 bases, leaving 9 bases of the junction unmatched. The CDR3 reads CASSSPRTSGRENEQFF. CDR3 nucleotides: TGTGCCAGCAGCTCGCCCCGGACTAGCGGGAGGGAGAATGAGCAGTTCTTC.

At least ten counts were recorded for this clone. The genes are TRBV6-6 and TRBJ1-2; TRBD1 is a possible D gene (5 bases). The V end was cut by 4 bases, the J end by 10 bases, with 16 bases between. The CDR3 loop spans 13 amino acids. Per the germline V gene, CDR1 is MNHNY and CDR2 is SVGAGI (reference sequence). CDR3 sequence reads: CASSWDRPGDYTF. In DNA form, the CDR3 reads TGTGCCAGCAGTTGGGACCGCCCGGGGGACTACACCTTC.

This clone appeared a few times. J is TRBJ2-1 and V is TRBV7-3; TRBD2 agrees at 12 bases. V lost 5 bases, J lost 8 bases, and 7 bases stayed unmatched. CDR1 and CDR2 from the germline V gene are SGHTA and FQGTGA. The CDR3 is 15 residues long. The CDR3 loop reads CASSQLAGGDDEQFF. CDR3 in DNA: TGTGCCAGCAGCCAACTAGCGGGAGGTGACGATGAGCAGTTCTTC.

This sequence joins TRBV9 and TRBJ2-3; TRBD2 aligns across 13 bases. Trimming at V came to 3 bases and at J to 2 bases, leaving 9 bases not matched to a gene. The length of the CDR3 is 18 residues. CDR1 SGDLS and CDR2 YYNGEE come from the germline V gene. The CDR3 coding sequence is TGTGCCAGCAGCGCTGGACTAGCGGGAGTGGGCCCCACAGATACGCAGTATTTT. It codes for CASSAGLAGVGPTDTQYF.

This clone has just a few counts. This chain uses TRBV27 with TRBJ2-1, with D possibly matching TRBD2 (6 bases). V shed 8 bases and J shed 0 bases, with 11 bases lying between them. The CDR3 extends over 14 amino acids. Germline V gene data show CDR1 as MNHEY and CDR2 as SMNVEV (reference sequence). The CDR3 DNA reads as TGTGCCAGCGGGCAGGGAGGCTCCTACAATGAGCAGTTCTTC. Translation gives CASGQGGSYNEQFF.

This clone was detected a few times. This chain links TRBV18 with TRBJ1-4; unclear D gene. This CDR3 region has 11 residues. The V and J ends lost 3 bases and 6 bases respectively, with 2 bases between them. Germline assignment: CDR1 KGHSH and CDR2 LQKENI. The CDR3 here is CASSPDEKLFF. The CDR3 region has the DNA TGTGCCAGCTCACCCGATGAAAAACTGTTTTTT.

The chain employs TRBV13 and TRBJ1-2; 9 nucleotides agree with TRBD1. J lost 1 base, V lost 5 bases, and 14 bases had no gene match. Germline CDR1 and CDR2: PRHDT and FYEKMQ (reference sequence). CDR3 length: 18 amino acids. In DNA, the CDR3 is TGTGCCAGCAGCCCGTCCCAGGACAGGGGCAGAAGTAACTATGGCTACACCTTC. This encodes CASSPSQDRGRSNYGYTF.